The next 4 T cell receptor beta chains were all read from a single sample in a study of CD8+ T cells in alopecia areata. Following RNA extraction, reverse transcription yielded cDNA that acted as the sequencing template. Only in-frame clones appear in the TCRdb table, and some are missing; sequencing was by immunoSEQ multiplex PCR. This sample carries approximately 150,000 clones, roughly 50% of them seen once, and the ten largest clones take 4.5% to 5%. The sample was CD4+ T cells sorted from blood. All receptors derive from a human donor in good health.

The J gene is TRBJ2-1, the V gene TRBV29-1; no clear D. CDR3 length equals 14 residues. Trimming left V 4 bases short and J 0 bases short, with 10 bases between. The germline V gene has CDR1 SQVTM and CDR2 ANQGSEA. The chain's CDR3 is CSVGYGSSYNEQFF. CDR3 coding DNA: TGCAGCGTTGGTTACGGAAGCTCCTACAATGAGCAGTTCTTC.

This clone was recorded a few times. V is TRBV6-5 and J is TRBJ2-1; 8 bases are shared with TRBD2. Trimming cost V 5 bases and J 5 bases; bases outside gene matches: 8. The CDR3 is 15 amino acids. The germline gives CDR1 MNHEY, CDR2 SVGAGI. Written as DNA, the CDR3 is TGTGCCAGCAGTCAACTAGCGGTAGTCCACAATGAGCAGTTCTTC. Encoded protein: CASSQLAVVHNEQFF.

The V and J genes are TRBV7-9 and TRBJ2-1; 7 positions agree with TRBD2. Germline lookup yields CDR1 SEHNR and CDR2 FQNEAQ (reference sequence). The trim removed 5 bases at V and 5 bases at J, leaving 12 bases unmatched. There are 16 residues in the CDR3. The CDR3 region is CASSISSGLVNNEQFF. DNA for the CDR3: TGTGCCAGCAGCATTAGTAGTGGACTAGTGAACAATGAGCAGTTCTTC.

This clone has a handful of counts. V usage is TRBV29-1 and J usage is TRBJ2-5; 8 bases align to TRBD2. The CDR3 is 13 amino acids. Germline CDR1 is SQVTM and CDR2 is ANQGSEA. Unmatched junction bases numbered 8, after V lost 7 bases and J lost 4 bases. CDR3 sequence: CSAAGGSGETQYF. CDR3 DNA sequence: TGCAGCGCTGCGGGAGGATCAGGAGAGACCCAGTACTTC. Together with reference TRBV29-1 and TRBJ2-5, the CDR3 gives the full variable domain: SAVISQKPSRDICQRGTSLTIQCQVDSQVTMMFWYRQQPGQSLTLIATANQGSEATYESGFVIDKFPISRPNLTFSTLTVSNMSPEDSSIYLCSAAGGSGETQYFGPGTRLLVL.